The subject of this entry is one T cell receptor (beta chain). Its antigen is still unknown. This record comes from a study of OX40 agonist ivuxolimab in advanced cancers. Looking at the study overall: At doses from 0.01 to 10 mg/kg, patients were given intravenous ivuxolimab every 2 weeks. The dose-escalation group included hepatocellular carcinoma, melanoma, renal cell carcinoma and head and neck cancer.

General study findings and limits: More expanded clones were found, on average, in CD8+ than in CD4+ T cells. Among the lowest peripheral clonal expansion occurred in 0.1-3.0 mg/kg partial responders.

This CDR3 contains 19 residues. J gave up 5 bases and V 1 base, and 17 bases lay outside the gene matches. CDR1 is MGHRA, CDR2 YSYEKL, per germline. Profiled with immunoSEQ multiplex PCR; TCRdb holds only in-frame clones, not every one. This table holds some 13,000 clones, about 77% found once. The sequencing here drew on CD4+ or CD8+ T cells sorted from blood, taken in a trial of the OX40 agonist ivuxolimab. This TCR was sampled from an adult with an advanced solid tumor such as melanoma, head and neck, liver or kidney cancer. The J gene is TRBJ2-5, the V gene TRBV4-1; TRBD2 matches 9 bases. CDR3 loop: CASSQAWGGTSRLGETQYF. CDR3 nucleotide sequence: TGCGCCAGCAGCCAAGCTTGGGGAGGGACTAGCCGGTTGGGGGAGACCCAGTACTTC.